This is a list of T cell receptor beta chains from one sample in a study of control samples from healthy donors and cancer patients. Profiled with immunoSEQ multiplex PCR; TCRdb holds only in-frame clones, not every one. The sample lists 200,000 or so clones; over 90% were seen once. The sequencing sample was made of blood. The receptors stem from a man in his fifties or sixties in good health. Both conserved end residues are part of each CDR3. The D gene is left open where the match is weak. Where a row states a size, it is once, few, many or the class of an expanded clone; other rows omit it.

>-|TRBV6-6|TRBJ1-1|-|13
TGTGCCAGCAGTCCCGGACGGTTCACCGAAGCTTTCTTT
CASSPGRFTEAFF
>-|TRBV5-1|TRBJ1-1|-|13
TGCGCCAGCAGCTTGTCGGGGACCAATCAAGCTTTCTTT
CASSLSGTNQAFF
>-|TRBV3-1/TRBV3-2|TRBJ1-1|-|18
TGTGCCAGCAGCCACCGCTGGGACGACGTAGTATGGAACACTGAAGCTTTCTTT
CASSHRWDDVVWNTEAFF
>-|TRBV5-8|TRBJ2-2|-|14
TGTGCCAGCAGCTTGAATAGGGGCACCGGGGAGCTGTTTTTT
CASSLNRGTGELFF
>-|TRBV19|TRBJ1-5|-|14
TGTGCCAGTAGTATCGTACAGGGCGGGAATTCGCAGCATTTT
CASSIVQGGNSQHF
>-|TRBV28|TRBJ1-3|-|15
TGTGCCAGCAGTTCCTCGGGGGTCTCTGGAAACACCATATATTTT
CASSSSGVSGNTIYF
>-|TRBV27|TRBJ2-6|-|17
TGTGCCAGCAGTTACGGGCCCGGGGGCTCTGGGGCCAACGTCCTGACTTTC
CASSYGPGGSGANVLTF
>-|TRBV28|TRBJ2-1|TRBD1|16
TGTGCCAGCAGAAAGTTGGGGCAGGGGGCGAACAATGAGCAGTTCTTC
CASRKLGQGANNEQFF
>-|TRBV5-1|TRBJ2-1|TRBD2|16
TGCGCCAGCAGCTCTCGCGGGGGATTCTCCTACAATGAGCAGTTCTTC
CASSSRGGFSYNEQFF
>-|TRBV7-6|TRBJ2-1|TRBD2|18
TGTGCCAGCAGCTTGAAGAGCGGGGGGTCGGTCATAGGCAATGAGCAGTTCTTC
CASSLKSGGSVIGNEQFF
>-|TRBV6-6|TRBJ1-2|-|15
TGTGCCAGCAGTTACTCGATTCCGGAAGACTATGGCTACACCTTC
CASSYSIPEDYGYTF
>-|TRBV18|TRBJ1-6|TRBD1|17
TGTGCCAGCTCACCGAACCGGGCAGGGGGTCGGAATTCACCCCTCCACTTT
CASSPNRAGGRNSPLHF
>once|TRBV7-2|TRBJ1-5|-|13
TGTGCCAGCAGCCTGGTATCAAACTCGCCCCAGCATTTT
CASSLVSNSPQHF
>-|TRBV4-3|TRBJ2-7|-|15
TGCGCCAGCAGCCAAGCTCCCGGGTATTCCTACGAGCAGTACTTC
CASSQAPGYSYEQYF
>-|TRBV5-4|TRBJ2-1|-|15
TGTGCCAGCAGCTTTGCGGAAGGCGCCTACAATGAGCAGTTCTTC
CASSFAEGAYNEQFF
>-|TRBV28|TRBJ1-4|-|11
TGTGCCAGCAGTTTGTCTGGGAAACTGTTTTTT
CASSLSGKLFF
>-|TRBV5-1|TRBJ1-2|-|15
TGCGCCAGCAGCTTGGGGGACGCCTCTATCTATGGCTACACCTTC
CASSLGDASIYGYTF
>-|TRBV10-3|TRBJ2-5|-|13
TGTGCCATCAGTCTACAGGGCCAAGAGACCCAGTACTTC
CAISLQGQETQYF
>-|TRBV6-5|TRBJ1-2|-|15
TGTGCCAGCAAAGTTGACAGACCACCCGCGGGGGGCTACACCTTC
CASKVDRPPAGGYTF
>-|TRBV2|TRBJ1-2|-|17
TGTGCCAGCAGTGAAGCGCTTCAAGTGTCGACTAACTATGGCTACACCTTC
CASSEALQVSTNYGYTF
>-|TRBV9|TRBJ2-1|TRBD2|17
TGTGCCAGCAGCGGTCCCCCTCGGGGGGGCCTCGTAAGTGAGCAGTTCTTC
CASSGPPRGGLVSEQFF
>-|TRBV6-5|TRBJ1-2|-|13
TGTGCCAGCAGGTCGACAGGTAGATATGGCTACACCTTC
CASRSTGRYGYTF
>once|TRBV6-6|TRBJ2-5|-|13
TGTGCCAGCAGATCAGGGGCTAGGGAGACCCAGTACTTC
CASRSGARETQYF
>-|TRBV28|TRBJ1-5|-|17
TGTGCCAGCAGTTCGGTGGTTACCCAGGGAGTCGTGGGGCCCCAGCATTTT
CASSSVVTQGVVGPQHF
>-|TRBV5-1|TRBJ2-5|-|14
TGCGCCAGCAGCCCTCGGGGGTACCAAGAGACCCAGTACTTC
CASSPRGYQETQYF
>-|TRBV6-6|TRBJ2-7|TRBD1|14
TGTGCCAGCAGTTCCGGACAGGGTGACTACGAGCAGTACTTC
CASSSGQGDYEQYF
>-|TRBV28|TRBJ1-1|TRBD1|15
TGTGCCAGCAGTCCCAGACAGGGTTGGTCCACTGAAGCTTTCTTT
CASSPRQGWSTEAFF
>-|TRBV7-8|TRBJ1-6|TRBD1|17
TGTGCCAGCAGCTTGGTCTCCGGGACAGGGTATAATTCACCCCTCCACTTT
CASSLVSGTGYNSPLHF
>-|TRBV28|TRBJ1-1|-|11
TGTGCCAGCAGTTTACAGCCCCCCGCTTTCTTT
CASSLQPPAFF
>-|TRBV2|TRBJ1-5|TRBD1|15
TGTGCCAGGAAAACATCAGGGGGCCGAGATCAGCCCCAGCATTTT
CARKTSGGRDQPQHF
>-|TRBV12-3/TRBV12-4|TRBJ1-1|-|11
TGTGCCAGCAGTCAACAAAACGGGGCTTTCTTT
CASSQQNGAFF
>-|TRBV10-3|TRBJ1-3|-|19
TGTGCCACCAACGGCCGGGCCGTGGCAGGGACCAGCTCTGGAAACACCATATATTTT
CATNGRAVAGTSSGNTIYF
>-|TRBV3-1/TRBV3-2|TRBJ1-2|-|14
TGTGCCAGCAGCTTGGGCCAGATTAATACGGGCTACACCTTC
CASSLGQINTGYTF
>-|TRBV5-1|TRBJ2-2|-|16
TGCGCCAATTCGACAGGACATGCCCCGAACACCGGGGAGCTGTTTTTT
CANSTGHAPNTGELFF
>few|TRBV7-2|TRBJ2-3|-|14
TGTGCCAGCAGCCCTCGACAGAGCACAGATACGCAGTATTTT
CASSPRQSTDTQYF
>-|TRBV6-6|TRBJ2-1|-|12
TGTGCCAGCAGTTACGTAAGTTTCGAGCAGTTCTTC
CASSYVSFEQFF
>-|TRBV9|TRBJ2-1|TRBD2|15
TGTGCCAGCAGCGTCGGCGGGGGGACCTACAATGAGCAGTTCTTC
CASSVGGGTYNEQFF
>-|TRBV11-3|TRBJ2-5|-|14
TGTGCCAGCAGCTTAGGAAGGGGCGCAGGTACCCAGTACTTC
CASSLGRGAGTQYF
>once|TRBV5-1|TRBJ2-3|-|18
TGCGCCAGCAGCCTCGACTACCCCCGAGGACTTAGCACAGATACGCAGTATTTT
CASSLDYPRGLSTDTQYF
>-|TRBV25-1|TRBJ2-7|-|14
TGTGCCAGCAGTGACGGTGGAGGGGCCTACGAGCAGTACTTC
CASSDGGGAYEQYF
>-|TRBV28|TRBJ1-6|-|12
TGTGCCAGCAGGTCGGGAGGGGAACCCCTCCACTTT
CASRSGGEPLHF
>-|TRBV6-5|TRBJ2-1|-|15
TGTGCCAGCAGTAACCAGGGTCCCGCACACAATGAGCAGTTCTTC
CASSNQGPAHNEQFF
>once|TRBV29-1|TRBJ1-1|-|12
TGCAGCGTTGAACGCGGGAACACTGAAGCTTTCTTT
CSVERGNTEAFF
>-|TRBV20-1|TRBJ2-2|TRBD1|15
TGCAGTGCCAGTACCGGGACAGGGGACACCGGGGAGCTGTTTTTT
CSASTGTGDTGELFF
>-|TRBV9|TRBJ2-1|-|15
TGTGCCAGCAGCCCGCAACTACAGGGCCCCAATGAGCAGTTCTTC
CASSPQLQGPNEQFF
>once|TRBV27|TRBJ1-1|-|17
TGTGCCAGCAGTCCCCCCTACCGATCCGGGGTGAACACTGAAGCTTTCTTT
CASSPPYRSGVNTEAFF
>-|TRBV6-4|TRBJ1-6|TRBD1|15
TGTGCCAGCAGTTGGGACAGGGCTTGGAATTCACCCCTCCACTTT
CASSWDRAWNSPLHF
>-|TRBV7-9|TRBJ2-1|-|16
TGTGCCAGCAGCTTAGCGCAGGGGAGCTCCTACAATGAGCAGTTCTTC
CASSLAQGSSYNEQFF
>-|TRBV27|TRBJ1-2|TRBD1|13
TGTGCCAGCCGCCCAGGGGACAGATATGGCTACACCTTC
CASRPGDRYGYTF
>-|TRBV19|TRBJ2-4|-|16
TGTGCCAGTACCCCAGGAGGGTCTCTAGCCAAAAACATTCAGTACTTC
CASTPGGSLAKNIQYF
>-|TRBV19|TRBJ1-2|TRBD1|15
TGTGCCAGTAGTATAGATACCGGGACAGGGTATGGCTACACCTTC
CASSIDTGTGYGYTF
>few|TRBV28|TRBJ2-6|-|12
TGTGCCAGCCACTCTGGGGCCAACGTCCTGACTTTC
CASHSGANVLTF
>-|TRBV7-9|TRBJ2-1|-|14
TGTGCCAGCCAACGAATTGTTGGATACAATGAGCAGTTCTTC
CASQRIVGYNEQFF
>-|TRBV3-1/TRBV3-2|TRBJ2-2|TRBD2|14
TGTGCCAGCCGCGGACTAGCGGAGCCCGGGGAGCTGTTTTTT
CASRGLAEPGELFF